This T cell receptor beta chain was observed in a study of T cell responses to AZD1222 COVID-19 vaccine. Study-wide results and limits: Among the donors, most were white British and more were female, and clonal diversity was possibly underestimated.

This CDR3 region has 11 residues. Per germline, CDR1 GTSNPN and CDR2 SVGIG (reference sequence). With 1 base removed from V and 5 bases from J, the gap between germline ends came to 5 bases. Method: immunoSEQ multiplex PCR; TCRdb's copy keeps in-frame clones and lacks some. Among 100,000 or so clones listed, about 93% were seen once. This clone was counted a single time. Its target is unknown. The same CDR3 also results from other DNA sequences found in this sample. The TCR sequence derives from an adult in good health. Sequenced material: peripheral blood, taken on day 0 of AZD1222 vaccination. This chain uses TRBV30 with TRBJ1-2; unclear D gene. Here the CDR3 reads CAWSGGYGYTF. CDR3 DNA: TGTGCCTGGAGTGGAGGGTATGGCTACACCTTC.